This is a list of T cell receptor beta chains from one sample in a study of tumor-infiltrating lymphocytes in primary liver carcinoma. TCRdb re-derived calls from the multiplex PCR reads in MiXCR, one entry per CDR3 protein. This table holds 90,000 to 150,000 distinct CDR3 sequences, around 70% found once. The material sequenced was tumor-adjacent normal liver tissue. The source of these receptors is a woman aged 55-70 years with primary liver carcinoma and hepatitis B virus infection. CDR3s include the opening cysteine and the closing phenylalanine or tryptophan. The D gene is left open where the match is weak.

CDR3 protein	V gene	J gene	D gene
CAISGDLTYNEQFF	TRBV10-3	TRBJ2-1	.
CAGAKRLYEQYF	TRBV12-5	TRBJ2-7	.
CATSDSGSTDTQYF	TRBV24-1	TRBJ2-3	.
CASKPEGTLNTEAFF	TRBV12-3/TRBV12-4	TRBJ1-1	.
CTSSLDRSNEQYF	TRBV11-1	TRBJ2-7	.
CASSLGGYRGTMVKNIQYF	TRBV12-3/TRBV12-4	TRBJ2-4	TRBD1
CDSKSRDQPQHF	TRBV6-2/TRBV6-3	TRBJ1-5	.
CAWGGQPNQPQHF	TRBV30	TRBJ1-5	TRBD1
CASSFPLTSGNNEQFF	TRBV13	TRBJ2-1	.
CSVEGVLVDEQYF	TRBV29-1	TRBJ2-7	.
CTSSYGNRGGYTF	TRBV6-6	TRBJ1-2	TRBD1
CASSGRGQGQPQHF	TRBV19	TRBJ1-5	TRBD1
CARSPHPGAGANVLTF	TRBV12-3/TRBV12-4	TRBJ2-6	.
CSAPRLEGQVFYNEQFF	TRBV29-1	TRBJ2-1	TRBD1
CVISPVDRVVEAFF	TRBV10-3	TRBJ1-1	TRBD1
CASRSRRESSDQFF	TRBV25-1	TRBJ2-1	.
CASSLAVTSIEKLFF	TRBV5-6	TRBJ1-4	.
CASSGHRGLTYGYTF	TRBV6-7	TRBJ1-2	TRBD1
CSAWDSGQAKYGYTF	TRBV29-1	TRBJ1-2	TRBD1
CASTIRREGRNHIQYF	TRBV11-2	TRBJ2-4	TRBD2
CASSLTAGQKNIQYF	TRBV11-1	TRBJ2-4	.
CVSSPKRLAGGETQYF	TRBV6-1	TRBJ2-5	TRBD2
CASSMKMRSYYNEQFF	TRBV11-2	TRBJ2-1	.
CASSQDLEGLEQFF	TRBV4-2	TRBJ2-1	.
CDSGATANTEAFF	TRBV28	TRBJ1-1	.
CASSPGDCYSF	TRBV5-4	TRBJ1-2	.
CASRPTETNYGYTF	TRBV6-2/TRBV6-3	TRBJ1-2	.
CASSPDSSLNTGAFF	TRBV11-2	TRBJ1-1	.
CASSLVRTGTKEQYF	TRBV5-4	TRBJ2-7	TRBD1
CAIRKGLLRSYNEQFF	TRBV10-3	TRBJ2-1	.
CVRSTGTANTEAFF	TRBV6-5	TRBJ1-1	TRBD1
CASSYSRGSPVVWEQYF	TRBV6-5	TRBJ2-7	.
CASSYSGGSGELFF	TRBV6-6	TRBJ2-2	.
CASSEARYREQLF	TRBV6-1	TRBJ2-1	.
CASSSGTEGYNSPLHF	TRBV5-1	TRBJ1-6	TRBD1
CASSFPGLTGTGEPFF	TRBV7-9	TRBJ2-2	.
CASSSGTSGGHEQYF	TRBV5-1	TRBJ2-7	TRBD2
CAILGGIGDQPQHF	TRBV6-1	TRBJ1-5	.
CASSLSDIGELFF	TRBV7-9	TRBJ2-2	.
CSVVGGRDAVTQYF	TRBV29-1	TRBJ2-3	TRBD2
CASSQDMVGEGDAQFF	TRBV4-2	TRBJ2-1	TRBD2
CASSQNGRVYNEQFF	TRBV11-3	TRBJ2-1	.
CAWSSQAGQPQHF	TRBV30	TRBJ1-5	.
CAWSRGQGTYNEQFF	TRBV30	TRBJ2-1	.
CAISPDRIDNERFF	TRBV6-5	TRBJ2-1	.
CASSPPGRKSGEQYF	TRBV18	TRBJ2-7	.